This T cell receptor beta chain was retrieved from a study of OX40 agonist ivuxolimab in advanced cancers. Study-wide results and caveats: Circulating CD4+ and CD8+ T cells showed clonal expansion by week 6 at 0.1 to 3.0 mg/kg.

Sequencing used immunoSEQ multiplex PCR; TCRdb keeps in-frame clones, though not all of them. This table has 70,000 or so clones, 80% to 85% appearing once. The CDR3 contains 14 residues. V was pared by 3 bases and J by 5 bases, with 11 bases between. CDR1 is LNHDA and CDR2 is SQIVND in the germline V gene (reference sequence). For this clone: Its specificity is not known.

The sequences come from CD4+ or CD8+ T cells sorted from blood, collected in a trial of the OX40 agonist ivuxolimab. The V call is TRBV19, the J call TRBJ1-5; tentatively, D is TRBD1 (5 bases). The receptor comes from an adult with an advanced solid tumor such as melanoma, head and neck, liver or kidney cancer. The CDR3 DNA is TGTGCCAGTAGTATTGGCAGGGAAGATCAGCCCCAGCATTTT. It is translated as CASSIGREDQPQHF.